The 28 T cell receptor beta chains given below trace back to one sample, sequenced in a study of response to subunit inactivated influenza vaccine. TCRdb recomputed calls from the RT-PCR reads with MiXCR, one row per CDR3 protein. The sample yields roughly 150,000 distinct CDR3 sequences, 11% seen once. The sample here was non-naive T cells sorted from PBMCs, taken about 40 days after vaccination. The source is a middle-aged man who received an inactivated influenza vaccine.

This clonotype was picked up many times. This chain connects TRBV7-9 to TRBJ1-1, with D uncertain. Germline assignment: CDR1 SEHNR and CDR2 FQNEAQ (reference sequence). V dropped 1 base and J dropped 0 bases, with 6 bases sitting between them. The CDR3 is made up of 14 amino acids. CDR3 residues: CASSLGGLNTEAFF. CDR3 coding DNA: TGTGCCAGCAGCTTAGGCGGATTGAACACTGAAGCTTTCTTT.

This chain joins TRBV7-8 and TRBJ2-1; no reliable D call. The CDR3 has 13 amino acids. The germline CDR1 and CDR2 sequences are SGHVS and FQNEAQ. The ends were cut back, 8 bases at V and 0 bases at J, with 8 bases in the middle. The CDR3 reads CASVRSSYNEQFF. CDR3 bases: TGTGCCAGCGTGAGGAGCTCCTACAATGAGCAGTTCTTC.

This clonotype has just a few counts. The genes are TRBV4-1 and TRBJ2-7, with 7 bases matching TRBD2. V shed 1 base and J 0 bases; nucleotides not matched to a gene: 6. Germline CDR1 reads MGHRA; CDR2 reads YSYEKL. The CDR3 is made up of 16 amino acids. This CDR3 is CASSQGLGGSSYEQYF. The CDR3 DNA reads TGCGCCAGCAGCCAAGGTCTCGGGGGGAGCTCCTACGAGCAGTACTTC.

The table lists this clonotype with many counts. V is TRBV3-1 and J is TRBJ1-6; maybe TRBD1 (5 bases). V shed 6 bases and J shed 7 bases, with 16 bases lying between them. The CDR3 runs 15 residues. Germline V gives CDR1 LGHDT, CDR2 YNNKEL (reference sequence). For the CDR3, the DNA is TGTGCCAGCAGTTCAATACGGGACGGAAATTCACCCCTCCACTTT. Translation gives CASSSIRDGNSPLHF.

This clonotype has a count of ten or more. This chain links TRBV10-3 with TRBJ2-7, with 8 positions matching TRBD1. This CDR3 spans 12 amino acids. Germline values: CDR1 ENHRY, CDR2 SYGVKD. The trim removed 5 bases at V and 3 bases at J, leaving 0 bases unmatched. In nucleotides, the CDR3 is TGTGCCATCAGTACAGGGGGCTACGAGCAGTACTTC. Residues: CAISTGGYEQYF.

This clonotype was found a few times. V usage is TRBV11-1 and J usage is TRBJ2-5; 9 nucleotides line up with TRBD1. This CDR3 is built from 15 residues. Germline V CDR1 and CDR2: SGHAT, FQDESV (reference sequence). V lost 3 bases, J lost 4 bases, and 6 bases stayed unmatched. The CDR3 sequence is CASSFTGGTLETQYF. As DNA, the CDR3 is TGTGCCAGCAGCTTTACAGGGGGCACATTAGAGACCCAGTACTTC.

In its sample, this clonotype was seen many times. The rearrangement links TRBV12-5 to TRBJ1-1; D ambiguous. The CDR3 is made up of 13 amino acids. CDR1 LGHNT and CDR2 FRNRAP come from the germline V gene. Between the trimmed V and J ends, which lost 1 base and 0 bases, there was a span of 3 bases. The CDR3 sequence: CASGLGMNTEAFF. The CDR3 nucleotides are TGTGCTAGTGGTTTGGGCATGAACACTGAAGCTTTCTTT.

This chain uses TRBV6-1 with TRBJ2-6; TRBD1 matches 9 bases. The CDR3 contains 17 residues. The V gene end was trimmed by 6 bases and the J gene end by 0 bases; junction bases not matched to a gene: 6. The germline CDR1 and CDR2 sequences are MNHNS and SASEGT. Written as DNA, the CDR3 is TGTGCCAGCAGGAGGGACAGGGCGTCCTCTGGGGCCAACGTCCTGACTTTC. This codes for CASRRDRASSGANVLTF.

This clonotype occurred a few times. The rearrangement joins TRBV6-2 or TRBV6-3 to TRBJ2-1, with 11 bases identical to TRBD2. Germline-derived CDR1 and CDR2 are MNHEY and SVGEGT. V was clipped by 4 bases and J by 6 bases; unmatched bases: 11. This CDR3 is 17 amino acids long. This CDR3 reads CASSSQIAGGPLNEQFF. The CDR3 nucleotides are TGTGCCAGCAGTTCCCAAATAGCGGGAGGGCCCCTCAATGAGCAGTTCTTC.

The chain has TRBV28 and TRBJ2-1, with 12 positions matching TRBD2. With V trimmed by 5 bases and J by 8 bases, 13 bases remained unmatched. This CDR3 is 17 amino acids long. Looked up from germline, CDR1 is MDHEN and CDR2 is SYDVKM. The CDR3 region has the DNA TGTGCCAGCAGTCTCCCCCCCCTAGCGGGAGGGTTGGATGAGCAGTTCTTC. Translating it yields CASSLPPLAGGLDEQFF.

In its sample, this clonotype was seen a few times. V and J are TRBV28 and TRBJ2-1, with TRBD1 matching over 7 bases. With 5 bases clipped from V and 9 bases from J, the junction kept 7 bases outside the gene matches. Germline lookup yields CDR1 MDHEN and CDR2 SYDVKM. CDR3 length: 13 amino acids. DNA for the CDR3: TGTGCCAGCAGTCCTACAGGGGTGGGTGAGCAGTTCTTC. Its translation: CASSPTGVGEQFF. Together with reference TRBV28 and TRBJ2-1, the CDR3 gives the full variable domain: DVKVTQSSRYLVKRTGEKVFLECVQDMDHENMFWYRQDPGLGLRLIYFSYDVKMKEKGDIPEGYSVSREKKERFSLILESASTNQTSMYLCASSPTGVGEQFFGPGTRLTVL.

This clonotype appeared once. The genes are TRBV12-3 or TRBV12-4 and TRBJ2-7, with 8 nucleotides matching TRBD2. The CDR3 is made up of 20 amino acids. J lost 3 bases, V lost 5 bases, and 24 bases had no gene match. CDR3 sequence reads: CASSKRRGATRDSLFYEQYF. The CDR3 DNA reads TGTGCCAGCAGTAAACGGCGGGGGGCAACGCGGGATAGCTTGTTCTACGAGCAGTACTTC.

The rearrangement joins TRBV6-2 or TRBV6-3 to TRBJ2-3; D might be TRBD1 or TRBD2, each matching 6 bases. The CDR3 length is 14 residues. From germline, CDR1 is MNHEY and CDR2 SVGEGT. V lost 6 bases and J 4 bases, leaving 14 bases between the germline ends. The CDR3 DNA follows: TGTGCCAGCAGGGTACAGGGAGGTTCAGATACGCAGTATTTT. It encodes CASRVQGGSDTQYF.

This clonotype has at least ten counts. The chain carries TRBV14 and TRBJ2-1; the match to TRBD2 covers 13 bases. The V gene end was trimmed by 2 bases and the J gene end by 0 bases; junction bases not matched to a gene: 10. The CDR3 runs 20 residues. Germline CDR1 is SGHDN and CDR2 is FVKESK. CDR3 DNA: TGTGCCAGCAGCCAAATAAGACTAGCGGGAGGCCCGAGCTCCTACAATGAGCAGTTCTTC. Translating it yields CASSQIRLAGGPSSYNEQFF.

This clonotype was observed a few times. The chain couples TRBV20-1 to TRBJ2-7; TRBD2 matches at 9 bases. Trimming took 5 bases from V and 6 from J; bases not matched to a gene: 14. The CDR3 runs 15 residues. Germline V gene data show CDR1 as DFQATT and CDR2 as SNEGSKA (reference sequence). The CDR3 coding sequence is TGCAGTGCTGGCGGTCTAGCGGGGTTGTTTTCCGAGCAGTACTTC. Amino acids: CSAGGLAGLFSEQYF.

The chain couples TRBV10-3 to TRBJ2-1, with TRBD2 identical over 8 bases. Germline lookup yields CDR1 ENHRY and CDR2 SYGVKD. J was trimmed by 3 bases and V by 10 bases; bases with no gene match: 11. The CDR3 loop spans 15 amino acids. CDR3 DNA sequence: TGTGCCACCCACTCATCCAGCGGGGGCTACAATGAGCAGTTCTTC. This codes for CATHSSSGGYNEQFF.

The V and J genes are TRBV5-1 and TRBJ2-6; tentatively, D is TRBD1 (5 bases). Germline V gives CDR1 SGHRS, CDR2 YFSETQ. V was trimmed by 4 bases and J by 0 bases, leaving 11 bases between them. This CDR3 spans 16 amino acids. The chain's CDR3 is CASSPRQSSGANVLTF. CDR3 bases: TGCGCCAGCAGCCCCCGACAGAGCTCTGGGGCCAACGTCCTGACTTTC. Full variable domain (missing parts from reference TRBV5-1 and TRBJ2-6): KAGVTQTPRYLIKTRGQQVTLSCSPISGHRSVSWYQQTPGQGLQFLFEYFSETQRNKGNFPGRFSGRQFSNSRSEMNVSTLELGDSALYLCASSPRQSSGANVLTFGAGSRLTVL.

This clonotype showed up just a few times. This chain connects TRBV20-1 to TRBJ2-1; 7 positions agree with TRBD1. Germline CDR1 and CDR2: DFQATT and SNEGSKA (reference sequence). Unmatched junction bases numbered 8, after V lost 6 bases and J lost 6 bases. The CDR3 has 13 amino acids. For the CDR3, the DNA is TGCAGTGCGTACAGGGGACCTAGCAATGAGCAGTTCTTC. This encodes CSAYRGPSNEQFF.

The chain employs TRBV20-1 and TRBJ2-3; D might be TRBD2 (5 bases). The CDR3 runs to 13 residues. Germline V lookup: CDR1 DFQATT, CDR2 SNEGSKA (reference sequence). V lost 5 bases to trimming and J lost 2 bases, with 11 bases between them. Here the CDR3 reads CSAHGETTDTQYF. CDR3 coding DNA: TGCAGTGCTCATGGGGAGACCACAGATACGCAGTATTTT.

The rearrangement uses TRBV19 and TRBJ2-5; the D is unclear. Germline V gene data show CDR1 as LNHDA and CDR2 as SQIVND (reference sequence). The CDR3 runs to 12 residues. V was clipped by 2 bases and J by 2 bases, with 3 bases between them. CDR3 nucleotides: TGTGCCAGTAGTATACCTCAAGAGACCCAGTACTTC. Amino acid sequence: CASSIPQETQYF.

This clonotype is a singleton in its sample. As DNA, the CDR3 is TGTGCCAGCAGACTAGCGGGAGAGCATGAGCAGTACTTC. Translating gives CASRLAGEHEQYF. The chain links TRBV6-2 or TRBV6-3 to TRBJ2-7; 11 bases line up with TRBD2. Germline V gene sequence: CDR1 MNHEY, CDR2 SVGEGT. With 6 bases clipped from V and 7 bases from J, the junction kept 5 bases outside the gene matches. CDR3 length: 13 amino acids.

Ten or more counts support this clonotype. The genes are TRBV25-1 and TRBJ2-1; D is undetermined. The CDR3 extends over 12 amino acids. V gave up 5 bases and J gave up 7 bases, with 9 bases separating them. Germline CDR1 MGHDK, CDR2 SYGVNS. This CDR3 reads CASSLFSNEQFF. CDR3 coding DNA: TGTGCCAGCAGTCTCTTCTCAAATGAGCAGTTCTTC.

The V call is TRBV6-2 or TRBV6-3, the J call TRBJ2-7; the D gene is possibly TRBD2 (6 bases). Deletions cut 6 bases from V and 6 bases from J, with 18 bases between. The length of the CDR3 is 14 residues. Germline V gene data show CDR1 as MNHEY and CDR2 as SVGEGT. CDR3 DNA: TGTGCCAGCAGAAAATGGGGGACTGGCTCCGAGCAGTACTTC. This codes for CASRKWGTGSEQYF.

This clonotype showed up just a few times. The DNA for the CDR3 is TGTGCCAGCAGTTTGTCGGAAAAGGCTTTCTTT. Translating it yields CASSLSEKAFF. V is TRBV12-3 or TRBV12-4 and J is TRBJ1-1, with no clear D. V was shortened by 3 bases and J by 11 bases, with 10 bases between the two germline ends. The CDR3 sequence is 11 residues long.

The gene calls are TRBV27 and TRBJ1-1, with D unresolved. The CDR3 consists of 18 residues. Germline CDR1 MNHEY, CDR2 SMNVEV (reference sequence). The V and J ends lost 5 bases and 4 bases respectively, with 26 bases between them. The CDR3 DNA sequence: TGTGCCAGCAGTCGTGGAGCGCAGTCGAGAAGGCTAGGCACTGAAGCTTTCTTT. Protein: CASSRGAQSRRLGTEAFF.

The gene calls are TRBV27 and TRBJ2-2; 7 bases are a match to TRBD2. The CDR3 runs to 15 residues. V lost 7 bases to trimming and J lost 3 bases; unmatched junction nucleotides: 8. Germline V lookup: CDR1 MNHEY, CDR2 SMNVEV (reference sequence). Written as DNA, the CDR3 is TGTGCCAGCATTGACCTAGCGGCTCACACCGGGGAGCTGTTTTTT. The encoded protein is CASIDLAAHTGELFF.

The V call is TRBV27, the J call TRBJ1-3; D is ambiguous. Between the trimmed V and J ends, which lost 6 bases and 0 bases, there was a span of 12 bases. The CDR3 is 15 residues long. The germline gives CDR1 MNHEY, CDR2 SMNVEV (reference sequence). In nucleotides, the CDR3 is TGTGCCAGCAGAACGGACGGCAGCTCTGGAAACACCATATATTTT. This gives the protein CASRTDGSSGNTIYF.

This clonotype has ten or more counts. The chain links TRBV7-8 to TRBJ2-7; TRBD1 agrees at 8 bases. Germline CDR1 is SGHVS and CDR2 is FQNEAQ. Unmatched junction bases numbered 3, after V lost 4 bases and J lost 1 base. This CDR3 contains 14 residues. CDR3 sequence (DNA): TGTGCCAGCAGCTCCAGGACAGGGTCCTACGAGCAGTACTTC. Translation gives CASSSRTGSYEQYF. Full variable domain (remainder filled in from reference TRBV7-8 and TRBJ2-7): GAGVSQSPRYKVAKRGQDVALRCDPISGHVSLFWYQQALGQGPEFLTYFQNEAQLDKSGLPSDRFFAERPEGSVSTLKIQRTQQEDSAVYLCASSSRTGSYEQYFGPGTRLTVT.